The rows below give T cell receptor beta chains drawn from one sample of a study of blood T cell repertoires in COVID-19. The assay was immunoSEQ multiplex PCR, and TCRdb's table has in-frame clones only and misses some. The sample holds about 300,000 clones, 80% to 90% seen once. Input material: PBMCs or T cells enriched from blood (not recorded which). Receptors were obtained from a man aged 25-40 years who had recovered from COVID-19. Each CDR3 is given with its conserved first and last residue. D genes are given only for firm matches. Only part of the rows carry a size: once, few, many, or a class if the clone is expanded.

CDR3 length: 15
D gene: NA
V gene: TRBV4-2
J gene: TRBJ1-6
clone size: NA
CDR3 DNA: TGTGCCAGCAGCCAAGATGGAGCGACTAATTCACCCCTCCACTTT
CDR3 protein: CASSQDGATNSPLHF

CDR3 length: 15
D gene: TRBD1
V gene: TRBV9
J gene: TRBJ1-2
clone size: NA
CDR3 DNA: TGTGCCAGCAGCGGCCGGGACAGACTTAACTATGGCTACACCTTC
CDR3 protein: CASSGRDRLNYGYTF

CDR3 length: 19
D gene: TRBD2
V gene: TRBV6-2/TRBV6-3
J gene: TRBJ2-3
clone size: NA
CDR3 DNA: TGTGCCAGCAGTTCCCCAGGACTAGCGGGGGGGCGTGGCACAGATACGCAGTATTTT
CDR3 protein: CASSSPGLAGGRGTDTQYF

CDR3 length: 13
D gene: NA
V gene: TRBV6-4
J gene: TRBJ2-5
clone size: NA
CDR3 DNA: TGTGCCAGCCTGATCGGACAGTACGAGACCCAGTACTTC
CDR3 protein: CASLIGQYETQYF

CDR3 length: 15
D gene: NA
V gene: TRBV28
J gene: TRBJ2-2
clone size: NA
CDR3 DNA: TGTGCCAGCAGTTTAGCTAGCGATGGCACCGGGGAGCTGTTTTTT
CDR3 protein: CASSLASDGTGELFF

CDR3 length: 15
D gene: NA
V gene: TRBV6-5
J gene: TRBJ1-6
clone size: few
CDR3 DNA: TGTGCCAGCACCCGAACAGGGACCTATAATTCACCCCTCCACTTT
CDR3 protein: CASTRTGTYNSPLHF

CDR3 length: 15
D gene: NA
V gene: TRBV19
J gene: TRBJ2-3
clone size: NA
CDR3 DNA: TGTGCCAGTAGTAAAGTGGAGTTAAGCACAGATACGCAGTATTTT
CDR3 protein: CASSKVELSTDTQYF

CDR3 length: 17
D gene: NA
V gene: TRBV19
J gene: TRBJ2-2
clone size: NA
CDR3 DNA: TGTGCCAGTAGTCGAAAAGGGGCGGAAGCGAACACCGGGGAGCTGTTTTTT
CDR3 protein: CASSRKGAEANTGELFF

CDR3 length: 13
D gene: TRBD1
V gene: TRBV5-1
J gene: TRBJ1-2
clone size: NA
CDR3 DNA: TGCGCCAGCAGCCCGGCACCGGGACAGCCCTACACCTTC
CDR3 protein: CASSPAPGQPYTF

CDR3 length: 15
D gene: TRBD2
V gene: TRBV19
J gene: TRBJ2-5
clone size: NA
CDR3 DNA: TGTGCCAGTACGGACCTAGCGGGAGGGGGGGAGACCCAGTACTTC
CDR3 protein: CASTDLAGGGETQYF

CDR3 length: 15
D gene: NA
V gene: TRBV19
J gene: TRBJ1-5
clone size: NA
CDR3 DNA: TGTGCCAGTAGTATCGGTAGGGGGGGGAATCAGCCCCAGCATTTT
CDR3 protein: CASSIGRGGNQPQHF

CDR3 length: 16
D gene: TRBD2
V gene: TRBV27
J gene: TRBJ2-1
clone size: NA
CDR3 DNA: TGTGCCAGCAGTGCGACTAGCGGGGGGGCCATCAATGAGCAGTTCTTC
CDR3 protein: CASSATSGGAINEQFF

CDR3 length: 15
D gene: TRBD2
V gene: TRBV6-4
J gene: TRBJ2-3
clone size: few
CDR3 DNA: TGTGCCAGCAGTGACCTGGGAGGGAGTGCAGATACGCAGTATTTT
CDR3 protein: CASSDLGGSADTQYF

CDR3 length: 20
D gene: TRBD2
V gene: TRBV28
J gene: TRBJ2-4
clone size: NA
CDR3 DNA: TGTGCCAGCAGTTCCGGACTAGCGGGGGGCTCCGTCCTAGCCAAAAACATTCAGTACTTC
CDR3 protein: CASSSGLAGGSVLAKNIQYF

CDR3 length: 14
D gene: TRBD1
V gene: TRBV28
J gene: TRBJ2-7
clone size: NA
CDR3 DNA: TGTGCCAGCAGTTTAACACAGGGGGCGACCGAGCAGTACTTC
CDR3 protein: CASSLTQGATEQYF

CDR3 length: 14
D gene: NA
V gene: TRBV11-2
J gene: TRBJ2-7
clone size: NA
CDR3 DNA: TGTGCCAGCAGCTTGATGACTCGGTCCTACGAGCAGTACTTC
CDR3 protein: CASSLMTRSYEQYF

CDR3 length: 15
D gene: NA
V gene: TRBV6-5
J gene: TRBJ1-2
clone size: NA
CDR3 DNA: TGTGCCAGCAGTTATATTGTGGACAGTAACTATGGCTACACCTTC
CDR3 protein: CASSYIVDSNYGYTF

CDR3 length: 15
D gene: TRBD2
V gene: TRBV5-1
J gene: TRBJ2-7
clone size: NA
CDR3 DNA: TGCGCCAGCAGCCCGGGGGGAGCCCTTTCCTACGAGCAGTACTTC
CDR3 protein: CASSPGGALSYEQYF

CDR3 length: 11
D gene: NA
V gene: TRBV7-9
J gene: TRBJ1-1
clone size: once
CDR3 DNA: TGTGCCAGCAGCCCCGACAGTGAAGCTTTCTTT
CDR3 protein: CASSPDSEAFF

CDR3 length: 11
D gene: NA
V gene: TRBV15
J gene: TRBJ1-2
clone size: NA
CDR3 DNA: TGTGCCACCAGCAACCGCGGAGGCTACACCTTC
CDR3 protein: CATSNRGGYTF

CDR3 length: 14
D gene: TRBD1
V gene: TRBV6-1
J gene: TRBJ2-4
clone size: NA
CDR3 DNA: TGTGCCAGCAGTGAGGACAGGGTAGCGAACATTCAGTACTTC
CDR3 protein: CASSEDRVANIQYF

CDR3 length: 14
D gene: NA
V gene: TRBV5-1
J gene: TRBJ2-3
clone size: NA
CDR3 DNA: TGCGCCAGCAGCTTAGGGGAGGCCACAGATACGCAGTATTTT
CDR3 protein: CASSLGEATDTQYF

CDR3 length: 14
D gene: NA
V gene: TRBV28
J gene: TRBJ1-1
clone size: NA
CDR3 DNA: TGTGCCAGCAGTTTATTTGCACAGGGTTTTCAAGCTTTCTTT
CDR3 protein: CASSLFAQGFQAFF

CDR3 length: 16
D gene: NA
V gene: TRBV6-4
J gene: TRBJ2-3
clone size: NA
CDR3 DNA: TGTGCCAGCAGTGACTCCTCGGCCAGCGGCACAGATACGCAGTATTTT
CDR3 protein: CASSDSSASGTDTQYF

CDR3 length: 15
D gene: TRBD1
V gene: TRBV5-1
J gene: TRBJ2-1
clone size: NA
CDR3 DNA: TGCGCCAGCAGCTTGGCGGGACAGTCCTACAATGAGCAGTTCTTC
CDR3 protein: CASSLAGQSYNEQFF

CDR3 length: 16
D gene: TRBD1
V gene: TRBV2
J gene: TRBJ2-1
clone size: NA
CDR3 DNA: TGTGCCAGCAGGAGGGACGAGGGGGCCCAATACAATGAGCAGTTCTTC
CDR3 protein: CASRRDEGAQYNEQFF

CDR3 length: 15
D gene: NA
V gene: TRBV6-1
J gene: TRBJ2-3
clone size: NA
CDR3 DNA: TGTGCCAGCAGTGAACCGGGTGTCTTGACGGATACGCAGTATTTT
CDR3 protein: CASSEPGVLTDTQYF

CDR3 length: 15
D gene: TRBD1
V gene: TRBV7-6
J gene: TRBJ1-5
clone size: NA
CDR3 DNA: TGTGCCAGCAGCTTAGGTAGCAGGGGGGATCAGCCCCAGCATTTT
CDR3 protein: CASSLGSRGDQPQHF

CDR3 length: 15
D gene: TRBD1
V gene: TRBV10-3
J gene: TRBJ1-5
clone size: NA
CDR3 DNA: TGTGCCATCAGGGCCGGACAGGGTGACAATCAGCCCCAGCATTTT
CDR3 protein: CAIRAGQGDNQPQHF

CDR3 length: 15
D gene: TRBD2
V gene: TRBV7-2
J gene: TRBJ2-2
clone size: NA
CDR3 DNA: TGTGCCAGCAGCTTAAGAGCGGGAGGGTCCGGGGAGCTGTTTTTT
CDR3 protein: CASSLRAGGSGELFF

CDR3 length: 12
D gene: NA
V gene: TRBV29-1
J gene: TRBJ1-1
clone size: NA
CDR3 DNA: TGCAGCGCCAGGGGTTGGAACACTGAAGCTTTCTTT
CDR3 protein: CSARGWNTEAFF

CDR3 length: 14
D gene: TRBD2
V gene: TRBV5-1
J gene: TRBJ2-5
clone size: NA
CDR3 DNA: TGCGCCAGCAGCGTGACGGCTAGCGGGGAGACCCAGTACTTC
CDR3 protein: CASSVTASGETQYF

CDR3 length: 13
D gene: NA
V gene: TRBV18
J gene: TRBJ1-5
clone size: NA
CDR3 DNA: TGTGCCAGCTCACCAAACAGGAATCAGCCCCAGCATTTT
CDR3 protein: CASSPNRNQPQHF

CDR3 length: 13
D gene: NA
V gene: TRBV30
J gene: TRBJ1-3
clone size: NA
CDR3 DNA: TGTGCCTGGAGTCCAGGGGTTGGAAACACCATATATTTT
CDR3 protein: CAWSPGVGNTIYF

CDR3 length: 12
D gene: NA
V gene: TRBV6-6
J gene: TRBJ1-2
clone size: NA
CDR3 DNA: TGTGCCAGCAGTCATGGGCCGGTAGGCTACACCTTC
CDR3 protein: CASSHGPVGYTF

CDR3 length: 16
D gene: NA
V gene: TRBV5-1
J gene: TRBJ1-3
clone size: NA
CDR3 DNA: TGCGCCAGCAGCTTGGTTTCCGGTCACTCTGGAAACACCATATATTTT
CDR3 protein: CASSLVSGHSGNTIYF

CDR3 length: 17
D gene: TRBD1
V gene: TRBV4-1
J gene: TRBJ2-7
clone size: NA
CDR3 DNA: TGCGCCAGCAGCCAAGTCGAGGGACAGGGGAGCCCCTACGAGCAGTACTTC
CDR3 protein: CASSQVEGQGSPYEQYF

CDR3 length: 16
D gene: NA
V gene: TRBV18
J gene: TRBJ1-1
clone size: NA
CDR3 DNA: TGTGCCAGCTCACCAATTTCATTAGGAGGGAACACTGAAGCTTTCTTT
CDR3 protein: CASSPISLGGNTEAFF

CDR3 length: 16
D gene: NA
V gene: TRBV5-1
J gene: TRBJ1-3
clone size: few
CDR3 DNA: TGCGCCAGCAGCGAGGGGACTTCCCGCTCTGGAAACACCATATATTTT
CDR3 protein: CASSEGTSRSGNTIYF

CDR3 length: 11
D gene: NA
V gene: TRBV3-1/TRBV3-2
J gene: TRBJ2-7
clone size: NA
CDR3 DNA: TGTGCCAGCAGTCGAGCCTCCGAGCAGTACTTC
CDR3 protein: CASSRASEQYF

CDR3 length: 11
D gene: NA
V gene: TRBV21-1
J gene: TRBJ2-5
clone size: NA
CDR3 DNA: TGTGCCAGCCCCCGCGGCGAGACCCAGTACTTC
CDR3 protein: CASPRGETQYF

CDR3 length: 13
D gene: NA
V gene: TRBV20-1
J gene: TRBJ1-1
clone size: NA
CDR3 DNA: TGCAGTGCTAGTATCCCGAGCAACACTGAAGCTTTCTTT
CDR3 protein: CSASIPSNTEAFF

CDR3 length: 13
D gene: NA
V gene: TRBV14
J gene: TRBJ1-2
clone size: NA
CDR3 DNA: TGTGCCAGCAGTCCAGGGTATCGCTATGGCTACACCTTC
CDR3 protein: CASSPGYRYGYTF

CDR3 length: 16
D gene: NA
V gene: TRBV12-5
J gene: TRBJ1-4
clone size: NA
CDR3 DNA: TGTGCTAGTGGTCCTCGATGTGGTGAGCGGGGCGAAAAACTGTTTTTT
CDR3 protein: CASGPRCGERGEKLFF

CDR3 length: 15
D gene: NA
V gene: TRBV2
J gene: TRBJ1-1
clone size: few
CDR3 DNA: TGTGCCAGAAGCTGGGGCCAGGGTCCGAACACTGAAGCTTTCTTT
CDR3 protein: CARSWGQGPNTEAFF